Each of the 5 T cell receptor beta chains below was sequenced from the same sample in a study of T cells in Graves' hyperthyroidism and ophthalmopathy. RNA transcripts served as the template for amplifying TCR beta CDR3 regions. HTBI primers were employed in a first-round RT-PCR of the TCR CDR3. One entry per CDR3 protein results from TCRdb running MiXCR on the multiplex PCR reads. In the table there are hundreds of thousands of distinct CDR3 sequences, about 18% of which are singletons. Sequenced input: blood. The receptor source for this set is a woman aged 18-35 years with Graves' hyperthyroidism.

The gene calls are TRBV20-1 and TRBJ2-4; 12 positions match TRBD2. This CDR3 has 15 residues. From germline, CDR1 is DFQATT and CDR2 SNEGSKA (reference sequence). V gave up 4 bases and J gave up 6 bases; unmatched junction bases: 7. Here the CDR3 reads CSAKSLAGGLNIQYF. For the CDR3, the DNA is TGCAGTGCTAAATCACTAGCGGGGGGCCTAAACATTCAGTACTTC.

This clonotype was counted only a few times. The CDR3 protein is CSVDGMRQGLSRCNQPQHF. CDR3 nucleotide sequence: TGCAGCGTTGATGGGATGCGACAGGGCCTATCCCGATGCAATCAGCCCCAGCATTTT. V gene TRBV29-1 combines with J gene TRBJ1-5, with 7 nucleotides matching TRBD1. CDR1 is SQVTM and CDR2 is ANQGSEA in the germline V gene. The CDR3 runs 19 residues. With 3 bases clipped from V and 2 bases from J, the junction kept 19 bases outside the gene matches.

Of note for this clonotype: At one of its ends the junction is not consistent with the germline gene, which may arise from a read error. V is TRBV7-3 and J is TRBJ1-1, with no clear D. From germline, CDR1 is SGHTA and CDR2 FQGTGA. There are 15 residues in the CDR3. The CDR3 DNA reads TGTGCCAGCATCTTAACGGGTTTAGCGAACACTGAAGCTTTCTTT. It specifies CASILTGLANTEAFF.

The table lists this clonotype with a few counts. This CDR3 reads CASSQLGRTSYHEQYF. The DNA of the CDR3 is TGTGCCAGCAGCCAATTGGGTAGGACCTCCTACCACGAGCAGTACTTC. The rearrangement uses TRBV3-1 and TRBJ2-7; D is unresolved. The CDR3 contains 16 residues. Deletions cut 2 bases from V and 5 bases from J, with 19 bases between. Germline CDR1 and CDR2: LGHDT and YNNKEL (reference sequence).

The gene calls are TRBV7-2 and TRBJ2-7, with D possibly matching TRBD1 (6 bases). CDR3 length: 14 residues. Germline V gene sequence: CDR1 SGHTA, CDR2 FQGNSA. V gave up 5 bases and J gave up 2 bases, with 13 bases separating them. CDR3 amino acids: CASSRQVGAYEQYF. In nucleotides, the CDR3 is TGTGCCAGCAGCAGACAGGTTGGGGCCTACGAGCAGTACTTC.